This T cell receptor (beta chain) stems from a study of blood T cell repertoires in COVID-19 (dated by TCRdb to 2020 to 2021). About the investigation overall: The collaborator samples originated in the United States, Italy and Spain and spanned the acute and convalescent phases of COVID-19. Nearly every sample came with metadata listing a de-identified subject ID, COVID-19 status, age in years and sex. The prospective study material was composed of cDNA or gDNA derived from T cells, B-cell-depleted T cells, or PBMCs. Samples came from the ongoing ImmuneRACE study (first 160 participants) plus 1,254 subjects from 6 global collaborators. Subjects who had been exposed to COVID-19, were actively infected with it, or had recovered from it provided the deeply sampled blood TCRbeta repertoires that made up the dataset. The repertoires were released in a freely available public database intended as a resource for research on the immune response to SARS-CoV-2. Where available, HLA class I and class II types were obtained from metadata supplied by the sample provider rather than from assay-based typing. Overall study results and their limits: The amount of clinical and demographic metadata varied by source and participant and was provided uncurated.

Whole blood was collected in K2EDTA tubes by collaborating institutions according to the institutions' own protocols. Collaborator samples were shipped for TCRbeta analysis as frozen whole blood, isolated PBMCs, or DNA extracted from either sample type. TCRbeta CDR3 regions were amplified from genomic DNA using the immunoSEQ Assay, a bias-controlled multiplex PCR. Per the authors' processing: Within the assay, amplification of reference gene primers was used to estimate how many nucleated cells each sample contained. Sequence reads were collapsed and filtered to measure the absolute abundance of every unique TCRbeta CDR3 rearrangement. For each sample, productive Simpson clonality was calculated as the square root of Simpson's diversity index across productive rearrangements. TCRdb retrieved this table from immuneACCESS and kept in-frame rearrangements only. Not all clones are present; in checked studies, unresolved V genes account for under half, and no reason is known for the remainder. D and trimming were read from the DNA, whereas the V and J calls and clone size are those reported in that table. Within this sample are some 48,000 clones, with about 86% of them counted one time only. The ten largest clones take up about 5.2% of the sample.

Of note for this clone: The antigen it recognizes is unknown. No base quality values were provided; no much bigger clone lies one nucleotide off.

V is trimmed back by 1 base and J by 1 base, and the junction contains 3 bases that no gene match accounts for. The germline V gene supplies CDR1 KGHDR and CDR2 SFDVKD. Taken from cysteine to phenylalanine, the CDR3 has 16 residues. Only the CDR3 DNA stays, 48 bases, in frame from base 1. The TCR was taken from a human donor in a cohort sampled during active COVID-19. The V and J segments used are TRBV24-1 and TRBJ2-4; TRBD2 aligns with 7 central bases. The material sequenced was peripheral blood. The nucleotide sequence is TGTGCCACCAGTGATTTCGGGGGGACGGCCAAAAACATTCAGTACTTC. Its protein reads: CATSDFGGTAKNIQYF.